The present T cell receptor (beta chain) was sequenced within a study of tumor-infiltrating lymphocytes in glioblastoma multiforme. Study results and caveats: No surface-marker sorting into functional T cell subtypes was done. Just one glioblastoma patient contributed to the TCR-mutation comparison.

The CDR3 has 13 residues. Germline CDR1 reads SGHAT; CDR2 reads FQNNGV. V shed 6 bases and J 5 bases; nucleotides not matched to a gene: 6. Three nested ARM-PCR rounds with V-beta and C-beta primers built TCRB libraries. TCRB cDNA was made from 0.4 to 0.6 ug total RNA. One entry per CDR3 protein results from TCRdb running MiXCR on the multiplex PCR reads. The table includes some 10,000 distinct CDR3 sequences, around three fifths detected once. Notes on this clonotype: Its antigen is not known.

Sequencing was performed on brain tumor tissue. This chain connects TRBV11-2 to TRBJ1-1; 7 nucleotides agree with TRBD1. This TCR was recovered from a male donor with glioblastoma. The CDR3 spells CASSMTGRTEAFF. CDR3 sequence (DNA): TGTGCCAGCAGTATGACAGGGAGGACTGAAGCTTTCTTT.